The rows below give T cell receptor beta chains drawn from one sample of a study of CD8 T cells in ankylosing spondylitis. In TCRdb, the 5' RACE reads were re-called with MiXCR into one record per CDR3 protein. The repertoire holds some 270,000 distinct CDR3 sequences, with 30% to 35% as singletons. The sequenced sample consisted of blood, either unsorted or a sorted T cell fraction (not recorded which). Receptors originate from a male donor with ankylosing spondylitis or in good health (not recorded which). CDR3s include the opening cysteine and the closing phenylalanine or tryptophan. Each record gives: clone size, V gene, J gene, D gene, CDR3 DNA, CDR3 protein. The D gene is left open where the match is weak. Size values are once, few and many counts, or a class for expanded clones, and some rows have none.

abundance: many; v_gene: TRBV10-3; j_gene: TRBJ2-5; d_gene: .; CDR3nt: TGTGCCATCAGTGAGGGAGGGAAGACCCAGTACTTC; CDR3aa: CAISEGGKTQYF
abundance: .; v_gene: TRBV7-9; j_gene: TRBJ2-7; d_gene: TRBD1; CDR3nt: TGTGCCAGCAGCCAGACAGGGGGCGTGTACGAGCAGTACTTC; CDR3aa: CASSQTGGVYEQYF
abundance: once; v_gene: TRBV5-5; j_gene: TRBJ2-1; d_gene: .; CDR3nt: TGTGCCAGCAGATTGTCCGGGACGGGGCTATACAATGAGCAGTTCTTC; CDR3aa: CASRLSGTGLYNEQFF
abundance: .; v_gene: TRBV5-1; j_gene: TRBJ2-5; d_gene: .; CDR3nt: TGCGCCAGCAGATCGCCGGGCCAAGAGACCCAGTACTTC; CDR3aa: CASRSPGQETQYF
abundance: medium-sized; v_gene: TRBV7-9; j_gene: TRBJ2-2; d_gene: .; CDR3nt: TGTGCCAGCAGCCCCCGACAGGGAGGCGGGGAGCTGTTTTTT; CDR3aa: CASSPRQGGGELFF
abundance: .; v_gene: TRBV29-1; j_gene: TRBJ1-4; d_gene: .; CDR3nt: TGCAGCCCCTCGAGATGGGGGCTCCCTGCAACTAATGAAAAACTGTTTTTT; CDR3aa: CSPSRWGLPATNEKLFF
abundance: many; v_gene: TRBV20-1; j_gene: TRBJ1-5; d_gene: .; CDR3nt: TGCAGTGCTAAGCTCCTTACAGGTGGAGAGAATCAGCCCCAGCATTTT; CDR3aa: CSAKLLTGGENQPQHF
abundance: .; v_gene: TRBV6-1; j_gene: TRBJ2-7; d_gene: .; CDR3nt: TGTGCCAGCAGTGGGAGGGATCCCTACGAGCAGTACTTC; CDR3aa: CASSGRDPYEQYF
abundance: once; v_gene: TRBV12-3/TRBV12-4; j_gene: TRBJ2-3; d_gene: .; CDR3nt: TGTGCCAGCAGTTTAGGCGGGGACAGACTCACAGATACGCAGTATTTT; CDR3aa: CASSLGGDRLTDTQYF
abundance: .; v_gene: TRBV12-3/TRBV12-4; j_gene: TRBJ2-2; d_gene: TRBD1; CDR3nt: TGTGCCAGCAGTTTAGGGCAGGGGGCTAACACCGGGGAGCTGTTTTTT; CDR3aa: CASSLGQGANTGELFF
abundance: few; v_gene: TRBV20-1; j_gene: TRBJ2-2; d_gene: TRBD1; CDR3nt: TGCAGTGCGCCCCGGGACAGGGGCTCCCCCGGGGAGCTGTTTTTT; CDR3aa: CSAPRDRGSPGELFF
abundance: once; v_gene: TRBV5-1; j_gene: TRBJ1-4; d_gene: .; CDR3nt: TGCGCCAGCAGCTTGGAGAGCGCAACTAGTGAAAAACTGTTTTTT; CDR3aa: CASSLESATSEKLFF
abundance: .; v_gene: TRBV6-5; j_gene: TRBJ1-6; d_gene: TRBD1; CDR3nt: TGTGCCAGCAGTTACTTACTACGGACAGGGAAATCACCCCTCCACTTT; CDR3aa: CASSYLLRTGKSPLHF
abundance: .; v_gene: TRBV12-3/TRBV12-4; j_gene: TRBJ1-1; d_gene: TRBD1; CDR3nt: TGTGCCAGTTTACAGGGGCCGATGAACACTGAAGCTTTCTTT; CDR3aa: CASLQGPMNTEAFF
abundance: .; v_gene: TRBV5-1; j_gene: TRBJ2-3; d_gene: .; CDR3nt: TGCGCCAGCAGCTTTACCCAGACTCGCACAGATACGCAGTATTTT; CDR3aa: CASSFTQTRTDTQYF
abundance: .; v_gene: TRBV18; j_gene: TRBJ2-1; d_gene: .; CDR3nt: TGTGCCAGCTCACCCCAGGGGAATGAGCAGTTCTTC; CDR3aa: CASSPQGNEQFF
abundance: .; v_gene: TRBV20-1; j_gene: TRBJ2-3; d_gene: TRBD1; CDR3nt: TGCAGTGCCCAAGGGGGACAGGGGGTCGTAAGAGATACGCAGTATTTT; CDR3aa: CSAQGGQGVVRDTQYF
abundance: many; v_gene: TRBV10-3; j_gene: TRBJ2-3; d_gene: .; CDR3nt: TGTGCCACCAGTTACCTGGACACAGATACGCAGTATTTT; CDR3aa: CATSYLDTDTQYF
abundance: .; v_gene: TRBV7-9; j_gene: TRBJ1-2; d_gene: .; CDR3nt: TGTGCCAGCAACGTAAACTCGGAATATGGCTACACCTTC; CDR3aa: CASNVNSEYGYTF
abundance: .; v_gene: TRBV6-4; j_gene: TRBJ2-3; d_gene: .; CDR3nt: TGTGCCAGGGATTTACTCTACGGGGCAGATACGCAGTATTTT; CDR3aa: CARDLLYGADTQYF
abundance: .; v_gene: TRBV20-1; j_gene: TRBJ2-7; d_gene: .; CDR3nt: TGCAGTGCTAGACGTGGAGGGGGCAGTTACGAGCAGTACTTC; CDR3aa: CSARRGGGSYEQYF
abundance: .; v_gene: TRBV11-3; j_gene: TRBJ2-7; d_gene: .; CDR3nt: TGTGCCAGCAGCTTAGTATCTGCCGGCGGCGAGCAGTACTTC; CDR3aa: CASSLVSAGGEQYF
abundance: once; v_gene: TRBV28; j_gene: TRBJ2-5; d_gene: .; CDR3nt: TGTGCCAGCAGCTCACAGGGCAGGGGAGCCTCAGAGACCCAGTACTTC; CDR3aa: CASSSQGRGASETQYF
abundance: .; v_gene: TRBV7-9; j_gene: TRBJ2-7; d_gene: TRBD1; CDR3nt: TGTGCCAGCAGCTTGTTTACGGGACAGTTGAACTACGAGCAGTACTTC; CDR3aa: CASSLFTGQLNYEQYF
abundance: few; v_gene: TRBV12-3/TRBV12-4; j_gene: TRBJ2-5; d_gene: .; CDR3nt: TGTGCCAGCAGTACAGTAATAGGGGACCGACGGGAGACCCAGTACTTC; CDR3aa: CASSTVIGDRRETQYF
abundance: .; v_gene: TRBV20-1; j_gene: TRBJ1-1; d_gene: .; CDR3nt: TGCAGTGCTAGTTCCCCAGGGAACACTGAAGCTTTCTTT; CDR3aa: CSASSPGNTEAFF
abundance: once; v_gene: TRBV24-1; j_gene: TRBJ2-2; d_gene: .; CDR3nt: TGTGCCACCAGTGATTTTCGGCGGGGTTACACCGGGGAGCTGTTTTTT; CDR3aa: CATSDFRRGYTGELFF
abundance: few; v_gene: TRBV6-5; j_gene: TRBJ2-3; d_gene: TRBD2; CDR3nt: TGTGCCAGCAGTTCGGGACTAGCAGCAGATACGCAGTATTTT; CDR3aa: CASSSGLAADTQYF
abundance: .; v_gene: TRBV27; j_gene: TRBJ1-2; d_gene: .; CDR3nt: TGTGCCAGCACCCCTGGTGGCCCTAGCTATGGCTACACCTTC; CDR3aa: CASTPGGPSYGYTF
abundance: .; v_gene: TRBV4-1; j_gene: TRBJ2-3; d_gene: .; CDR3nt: TGCGCCAGCAGAAGAGGGTGGGACACAGATACGCAGTATTTT; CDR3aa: CASRRGWDTDTQYF
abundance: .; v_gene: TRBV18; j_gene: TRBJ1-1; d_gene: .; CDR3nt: TGTGCCAGCTCACAGGGTGAAGGCACTGAAGCTTTCTTT; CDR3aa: CASSQGEGTEAFF
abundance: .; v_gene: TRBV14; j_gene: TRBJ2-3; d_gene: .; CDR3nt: TGTGCCAGCAGCCAAGGGTGGGTCACAGATACGCAGTATTTT; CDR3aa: CASSQGWVTDTQYF
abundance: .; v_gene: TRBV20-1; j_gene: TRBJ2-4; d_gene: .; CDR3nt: TGCAGTGCTGAGAACGACGTGACAAGTCCACAAAACATTCAGTACTTC; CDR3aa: CSAENDVTSPQNIQYF
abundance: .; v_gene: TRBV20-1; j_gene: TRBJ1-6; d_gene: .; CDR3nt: TGCAGTGCTAGAGATAAGGACCTGGGGAATTCACCCCTCCACTTT; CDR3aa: CSARDKDLGNSPLHF
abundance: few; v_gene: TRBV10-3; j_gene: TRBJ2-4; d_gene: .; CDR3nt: TGTGCCATCAGTGAGTCAAGGGCAGGGACCAAAAACATTCAGTACTTC; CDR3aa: CAISESRAGTKNIQYF
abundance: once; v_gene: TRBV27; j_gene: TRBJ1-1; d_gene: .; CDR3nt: TGTGCCAGCAGTTTATCACGGGGGGCAAACACTGAAGCTTTCTTT; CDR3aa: CASSLSRGANTEAFF
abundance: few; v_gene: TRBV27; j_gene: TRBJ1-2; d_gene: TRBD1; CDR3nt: TGTGCCAGCAGTTTAACCCCGACAGGGATGAATGGCTACACCTTC; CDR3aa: CASSLTPTGMNGYTF
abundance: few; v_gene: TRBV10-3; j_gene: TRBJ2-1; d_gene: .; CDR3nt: TGTGCCATCAGTGAGTCTTGGACTGAAGGGATACATGAGCAGTTCTTC; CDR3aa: CAISESWTEGIHEQFF
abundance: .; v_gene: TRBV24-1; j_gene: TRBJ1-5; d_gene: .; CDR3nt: TGTGCCACCAGTGCCGGGGATCAGCCCCAGCATTTT; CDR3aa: CATSAGDQPQHF
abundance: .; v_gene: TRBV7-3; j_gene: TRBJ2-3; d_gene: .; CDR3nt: TGTGCCAGCAGCTTAACGCTGGCAGATACGCAGTATTTT; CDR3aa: CASSLTLADTQYF
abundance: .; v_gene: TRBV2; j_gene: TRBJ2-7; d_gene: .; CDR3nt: TGTGCCAGCAGTGAACCCTTATACGAGCAGTACTTC; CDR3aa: CASSEPLYEQYF
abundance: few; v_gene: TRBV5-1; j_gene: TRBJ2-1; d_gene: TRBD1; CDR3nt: TGCGCCAGTACCACAGGGGGCTCCTACAATGAGCAGTTCTTC; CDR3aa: CASTTGGSYNEQFF
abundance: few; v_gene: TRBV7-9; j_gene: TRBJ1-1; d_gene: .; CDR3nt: TGTGCCAGCAGCTTAGTGGGCGACACTGAAGCTTTCTTT; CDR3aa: CASSLVGDTEAFF
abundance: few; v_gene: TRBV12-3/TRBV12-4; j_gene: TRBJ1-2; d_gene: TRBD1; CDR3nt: TGTGCCAGCAGGGGGGACAGCTACTATGGCTACACCTTC; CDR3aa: CASRGDSYYGYTF
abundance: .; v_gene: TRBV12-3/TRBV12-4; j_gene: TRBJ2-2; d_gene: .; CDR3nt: TGTGCCAGCAGTCCCAGAGGGGCCGTGAGGAACACCGGGGAGCTGTTTTTT; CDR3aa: CASSPRGAVRNTGELFF
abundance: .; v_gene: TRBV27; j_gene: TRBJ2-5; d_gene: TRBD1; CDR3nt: TGTGCCAGCGGCTCATCGGGACAGGGTCGAGAGACCCAGTACTTC; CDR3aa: CASGSSGQGRETQYF
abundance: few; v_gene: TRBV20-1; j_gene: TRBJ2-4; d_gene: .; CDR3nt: TGCAGTGCTAGAAGGGGTGTTGGAACCAAAAACATTCAGTACTTC; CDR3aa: CSARRGVGTKNIQYF
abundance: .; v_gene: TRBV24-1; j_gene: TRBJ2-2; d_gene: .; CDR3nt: TGTGCCACCAGTGACCCGAACACCGGGGAGCTTTTTTTT; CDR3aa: CATSDPNTGELFF
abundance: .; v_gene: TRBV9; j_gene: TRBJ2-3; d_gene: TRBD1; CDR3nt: TGTGCCAGCAGCGTACGGGACAGGGCAGATACGCAGTATTTT; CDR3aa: CASSVRDRADTQYF
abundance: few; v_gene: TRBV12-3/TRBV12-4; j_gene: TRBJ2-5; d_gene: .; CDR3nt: TGTGCCAGCAGTTTTGTTGGGGTAGAGACCCAGTACTTC; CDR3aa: CASSFVGVETQYF
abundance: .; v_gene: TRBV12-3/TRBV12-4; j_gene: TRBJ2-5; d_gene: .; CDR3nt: TGTGCCAGCAGCCGGACAGAGACCCAGTACTTC; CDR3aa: CASSRTETQYF
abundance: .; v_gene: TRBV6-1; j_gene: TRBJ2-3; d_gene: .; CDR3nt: TGTGCCAGCAGGTCCCGACTAGGGGGGGATACGCAGTATTTT; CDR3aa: CASRSRLGGDTQYF
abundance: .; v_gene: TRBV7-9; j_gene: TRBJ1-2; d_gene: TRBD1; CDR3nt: TGTGCCAGCAGCTTAGCGGGGACAGGGAACGGCTACACCTTC; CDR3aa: CASSLAGTGNGYTF
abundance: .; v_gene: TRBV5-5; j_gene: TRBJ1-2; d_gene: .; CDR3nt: TGTGCCAGCAGCTTGGATGGGGGGTGGCCTGCTGGCTACACCTTC; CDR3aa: CASSLDGGWPAGYTF